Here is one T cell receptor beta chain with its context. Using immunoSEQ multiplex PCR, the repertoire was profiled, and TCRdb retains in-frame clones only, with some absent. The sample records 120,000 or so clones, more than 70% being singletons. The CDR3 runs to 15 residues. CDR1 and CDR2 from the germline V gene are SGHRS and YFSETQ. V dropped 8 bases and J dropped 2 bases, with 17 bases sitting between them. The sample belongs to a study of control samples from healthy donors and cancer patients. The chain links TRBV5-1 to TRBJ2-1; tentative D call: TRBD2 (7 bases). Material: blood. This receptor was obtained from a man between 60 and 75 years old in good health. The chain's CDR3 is CASQEGGTPYNEQFF. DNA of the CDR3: TGCGCCAGTCAAGAGGGGGGGACACCCTACAATGAGCAGTTCTTC.